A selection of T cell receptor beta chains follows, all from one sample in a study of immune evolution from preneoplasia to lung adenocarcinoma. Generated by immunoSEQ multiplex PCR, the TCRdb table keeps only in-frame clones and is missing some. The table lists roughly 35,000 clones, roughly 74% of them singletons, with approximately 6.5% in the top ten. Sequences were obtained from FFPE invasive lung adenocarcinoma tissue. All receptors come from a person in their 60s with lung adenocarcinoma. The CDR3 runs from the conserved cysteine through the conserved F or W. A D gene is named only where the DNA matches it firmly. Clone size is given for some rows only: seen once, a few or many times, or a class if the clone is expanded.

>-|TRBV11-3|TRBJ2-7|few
TGTGCCAGCAGCTTAGAATTCGAGCAGTACTTC
CASSLEFEQYF
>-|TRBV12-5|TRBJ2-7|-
TGTGCTAGTGGTTTGATTCGGGGTTCCTCCTACGAGCAGTACTTC
CASGLIRGSSYEQYF
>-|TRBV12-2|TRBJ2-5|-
TGTGCAAGTCGCTTAGGGCTAGCGGGAACTTTGGAGACCCAGTACTTC
CASRLGLAGTLETQYF
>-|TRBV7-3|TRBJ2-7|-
TGTGCCAGCAGCTTAACCACTAGTTCCGAGCAGTACTTC
CASSLTTSSEQYF
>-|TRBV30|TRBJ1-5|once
TGTGCCTGGAGTGGAGACAGTTGGTTACGCTCGGGATTAGTTGGCAATCAGCCCCAGCATTTT
CAWSGDSWLRSGLVGNQPQHF
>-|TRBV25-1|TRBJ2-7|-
TGTGCCAGCAGCGATTCCTACGAGCAGTACTTC
CASSDSYEQYF
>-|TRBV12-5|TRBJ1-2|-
TGTGCTAGTGGTCCTTACCGACCCGGGACAACGAACTATGGCTACACCTTC
CASGPYRPGTTNYGYTF
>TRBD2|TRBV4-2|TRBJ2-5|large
TGTGCCAGCAGCCAAGATCTAGCGGGTGCTGTCATCCAAGAGACCCAGTACTTC
CASSQDLAGAVIQETQYF
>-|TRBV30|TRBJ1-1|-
TGTGCCTGGATCAACATGAACACTGAAGCTTTCTTT
CAWINMNTEAFF
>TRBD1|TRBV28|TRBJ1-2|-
TGTGCCAGCAGTTTCCCCGGGGGACAGGGGGGCTATGGCTACACCTTC
CASSFPGGQGGYGYTF
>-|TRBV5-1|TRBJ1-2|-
TGCGCCAGCAGCTTGAACGAGGCGGCATTAGGCTACACCTTC
CASSLNEAALGYTF
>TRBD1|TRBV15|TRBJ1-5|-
TGTGCCACCAGCAGGGGGGTAAGAGGGGGCATTAGAAATCAGCCCCAGCATTTT
CATSRGVRGGIRNQPQHF
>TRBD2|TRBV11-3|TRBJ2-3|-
TGTGCCAGCAGCTTAGGCCTAGCGGGGGCTAGCACAGATACGCAGTATTTT
CASSLGLAGASTDTQYF
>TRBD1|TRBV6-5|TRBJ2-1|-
TGTGCCAGCAGTAAGGGACAGGGGAACAATGAGCAGTTCTTC
CASSKGQGNNEQFF
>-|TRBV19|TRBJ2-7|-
TGTGCCACCGACGGGGGCACCTACGAGCAGTACTTC
CATDGGTYEQYF
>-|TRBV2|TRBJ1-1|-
TGTGCCAGCAGTCCGGGACGGATGAACACTGAAGCTTTCTTT
CASSPGRMNTEAFF
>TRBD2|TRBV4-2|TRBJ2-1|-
TGTGCCAGCAGCCGCGAGGGCGCGGGGGATAGCTATGAGCAGTTCTTC
CASSREGAGDSYEQFF
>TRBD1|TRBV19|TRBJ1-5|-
TGTGCCAGTAGTATGCCGCCGGGACAGGGGGATCATCAGCCCCAGCATTTT
CASSMPPGQGDHQPQHF
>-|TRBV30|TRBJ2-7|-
TGTGCCTGGAGTGGGGCTAGCGTTAGGTACGAGCAGTACTTC
CAWSGASVRYEQYF
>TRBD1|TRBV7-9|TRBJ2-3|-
TGTGCCACTACACTGAGGACAGGTCCCACAGATACGCAGTATTTT
CATTLRTGPTDTQYF
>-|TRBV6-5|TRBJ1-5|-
TGTGCCAGCAGCTCTAGCGGGTCGGGCAATCAGCCCCAGCATTTT
CASSSSGSGNQPQHF
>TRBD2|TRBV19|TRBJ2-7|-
TGTGCCGGGGGGGGTCAAGGTCGGGAGTATTCCTACGAGCAGTACTTC
CAGGGQGREYSYEQYF
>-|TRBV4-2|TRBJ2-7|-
TGTGCCAGCAGCCAAGAGGGGCAGGGGACCTCCTACGAGCAGTACTTC
CASSQEGQGTSYEQYF
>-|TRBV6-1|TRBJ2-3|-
TGTGCCAGCAGTGTTAGCGTACAGGGCATGCAGTATTTT
CASSVSVQGMQYF
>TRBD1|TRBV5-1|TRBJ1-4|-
TGCGCCAGCAGCTCCGGGACAGGTAGACGAGAAAAACTGTTTTTT
CASSSGTGRREKLFF
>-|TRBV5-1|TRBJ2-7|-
TGCGCCAGCAGCCTGGGCCTCGGTGCCGAGGGGGAGCAGTACTTC
CASSLGLGAEGEQYF
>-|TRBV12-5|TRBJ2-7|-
TGTGCTAGTGGTTCCCGGGACGGGAGCTCCTACGAGCAGTACTTC
CASGSRDGSSYEQYF
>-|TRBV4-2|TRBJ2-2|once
TGTGCCAGTCACGAAGGGGGAGGCACCGGGGAGCTGTTTTTT
CASHEGGGTGELFF
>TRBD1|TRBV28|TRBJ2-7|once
TGTGCCAGCAGCCTCCCCTGGACAGGGGACTACGAGCAGTACTTC
CASSLPWTGDYEQYF
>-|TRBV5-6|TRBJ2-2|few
TGTGCCAGCAGCTCGCGGACGGCCGGGGAGCTGTTTTTT
CASSSRTAGELFF
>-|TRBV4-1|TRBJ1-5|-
TGCGCCAGCAGCCAAATGATTGTAGGGCAGCCCCAGCATTTT
CASSQMIVGQPQHF
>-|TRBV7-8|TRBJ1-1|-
TGTGCCAGCAGCCTCCCCCTGGGCCCGAACACTGAAGCTTTCTTT
CASSLPLGPNTEAFF
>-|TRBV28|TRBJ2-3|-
TGTGCCAGCAACAGACATAGCCAGGGCACAGATACGCAGTATTTT
CASNRHSQGTDTQYF
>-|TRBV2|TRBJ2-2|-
TGTGCCAGCACAACGGAGAGGGGTGGGGAGCTGTTTTTT
CASTTERGGELFF
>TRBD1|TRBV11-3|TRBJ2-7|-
TGTGCCAGCAGCTCCCGGGACAGTCAAACCTACGAGCAGTACTTC
CASSSRDSQTYEQYF
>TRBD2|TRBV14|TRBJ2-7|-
TGTGCCAGCAGCCAAGCCGGAAAGCGGGAGTGGGAGCAGTACTTC
CASSQAGKREWEQYF
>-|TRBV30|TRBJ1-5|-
TGTGCCTGGACCCTGGGTACAGGGAATCAGCCCCAGCATTTT
CAWTLGTGNQPQHF
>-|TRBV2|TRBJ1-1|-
TGTGCCAGCAGTGGACAGTGGGGCACTGAAGCTTTCTTT
CASSGQWGTEAFF
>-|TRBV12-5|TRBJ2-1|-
TGTGCTAGTGGTTTCGGACGTGAGCAGTTCTTC
CASGFGREQFF
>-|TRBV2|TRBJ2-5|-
TGTGCCACCTGGAAGGGGACCCCACCAGAGACCCAGTACTTC
CATWKGTPPETQYF
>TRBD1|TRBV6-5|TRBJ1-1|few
TGTGCCAGCAGTTGGCAGGGGGAGACTGAAGCTTTCTTT
CASSWQGETEAFF
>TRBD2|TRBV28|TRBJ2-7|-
TGTGCCAGCAGAAGGGAGGGCCTATCCTACGAGCAGTACTTC
CASRREGLSYEQYF
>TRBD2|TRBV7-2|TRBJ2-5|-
TGTGCCAGCAGCCGAGCGAGCGGGAGGGCCTTAGAGACCCAGTACTTC
CASSRASGRALETQYF
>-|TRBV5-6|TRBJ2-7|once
TGTGCCAGCAGCTCCTACCCAGGCTCCTACGAGCAGTACTTC
CASSSYPGSYEQYF
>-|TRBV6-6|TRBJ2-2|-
TGTGCCAGCAGTTTGGAGCTGTTTTTT
CASSLELFF
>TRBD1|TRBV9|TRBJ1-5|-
TGTGCCAGCAGCGCGGGACCGGGACAGGGGTTTCCCCAGCATTTT
CASSAGPGQGFPQHF
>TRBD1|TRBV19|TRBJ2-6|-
TGTGCCAGTAGTCAAAAACCCGGGACAGGGATCTCTGGGGCCAACGTCCTGACTTTC
CASSQKPGTGISGANVLTF
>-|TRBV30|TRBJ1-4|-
TGTGCCTGGGGGGAGGGGTCGAGTGAAAAACTGTTTTTT
CAWGEGSSEKLFF